Below, 8 T cell receptor beta chains from the same sample are listed, as sequenced in a study of T cell repertoires in cytomegalovirus infection (dated by TCRdb to the late 2010s). What this sample's treatment or condition label stands for: in vitro stimulation with specific CMV peptide epitopes to enrich CMV-specific T cells. The listed sequencing device is Illumina HiSeq 1500. TCRdb redid the processing of the public reads, applying fastp at Q25 and MiXCR, and retained in-frame beta chains. CDR3 protein duplicates are merged, each entry listing the most common genes and DNA. In all, the sample holds around 340,000 distinct CDR3 sequences, and about 28% of those were seen once. The ten most abundant clones make up 20% of the sample. Their recognized antigens are unknown. Specimen: cultured PBMCs, collected from culture after CMV antigen stimulation. All receptors come from a human donor in good health (CMV status not recorded). Some clones in this sample may be carry-over from other donors' samples.

This clonotype has more than one count but fewer than ten. The chain links TRBV28 to TRBJ1-2, with unresolved D. This CDR3 region has 13 residues. Trimming removed 3 bases from V and 8 bases from J, with 13 bases in between. CDR1 and CDR2 (germline): MDHEN, SYDVKM. The CDR3 DNA reads TGTGCCAGCAGTTTTCCTGGGTCCAACGGCTACACCTTC. It encodes CASSFPGSNGYTF.

The chain couples TRBV25-1 to TRBJ1-2; TRBD1 might be the D (6 bases). Between the trimmed V and J ends, which lost 2 bases and 2 bases, there was a span of 18 bases. CDR1 and CDR2 (germline): MGHDK, SYGVNS. The length of the CDR3 is 17 residues. DNA of the CDR3: TGTGCCAGCAGTGAAAGCGGCAGGGGAATGGGAAACTATGGCTACACCTTC. Protein sequence: CASSESGRGMGNYGYTF.

V and J are TRBV5-6 and TRBJ2-5, with 9 bases aligning to TRBD1. From germline, CDR1 is SGHDT and CDR2 YYEEEE. The CDR3 is 15 amino acids. Trimming cost V 0 bases and J 5 bases; bases outside gene matches: 5. The CDR3 coding sequence is TGTGCCAGCAGCTTGGGACAGGGGGGACCCGAGACCCAGTACTTC. This encodes CASSLGQGGPETQYF. Complete variable domain (other parts from reference TRBV5-6 and TRBJ2-5): DAGVTQSPTHLIKTRGQQVTLRCSPKSGHDTVSWYQQALGQGPQFIFQYYEEEERQRGNFPDRFSGHQFPNYSSELNVNALLLGDSALYLCASSLGQGGPETQYFGPGTRLLVL.

The V gene is TRBV5-1, the J gene TRBJ1-6, with D uncertain. CDR1 and CDR2 from the germline V gene are SGHRS and YFSETQ. Trimming left V 0 bases short and J 7 bases short, with 11 bases between. CDR3 length: 15 residues. In nucleotides, the CDR3 is TGCGCCAGCAGCTTGGCCCGGCTGGGAAATTCACCCCTCCACTTT. This translates into CASSLARLGNSPLHF.

This clonotype has a handful of counts. This rearrangement joins TRBV4-1 to TRBJ1-6; a possible D gene is TRBD1 (5 bases). V dropped 0 bases and J dropped 0 bases, with 12 bases sitting between them. This CDR3 region has 18 residues. Germline CDR1 and CDR2: MGHRA and YSYEKL. CDR3 nucleotides: TGCGCCAGCAGCCAAGACGGACAACCTAGCTCCTATAATTCACCCCTCCACTTT. Its translation is CASSQDGQPSSYNSPLHF.

This rearrangement joins TRBV20-1 to TRBJ2-1; D perhaps matches TRBD2 (5 bases). The germline V and J ends were trimmed by 7 bases and 8 bases, with 27 bases remaining between them. CDR1 and CDR2 (germline): DFQATT, SNEGSKA (reference sequence). The CDR3 is 16 amino acids. The CDR3 is CSVLIPGNGGPDEQFF. CDR3 DNA: TGCAGTGTATTGATTCCCGGGAACGGTGGTCCGGATGAGCAGTTCTTC.

The chain couples TRBV12-3 or TRBV12-4 to TRBJ1-5; TRBD1 agrees at 7 bases. The length of the CDR3 is 15 residues. Trimming took 6 bases from V and 5 from J; bases not matched to a gene: 10. The CDR3 sequence: CASRPTGLPDQPQHF. The CDR3 DNA reads as TGTGCCAGCAGACCGACAGGGCTTCCCGATCAGCCCCAGCATTTT.

The rearrangement links TRBV6-1 to TRBJ1-6; no reliable D call. Germline CDR1 is MNHNS and CDR2 is SASEGT. Deletions cut 2 bases from V and 3 bases from J, with 11 bases between. CDR3 size: 16 residues. CDR3 protein: CASSETTVSYNSPLHF. CDR3 bases: TGTGCCAGCAGTGAAACTACAGTAAGCTATAATTCACCCCTCCACTTT.